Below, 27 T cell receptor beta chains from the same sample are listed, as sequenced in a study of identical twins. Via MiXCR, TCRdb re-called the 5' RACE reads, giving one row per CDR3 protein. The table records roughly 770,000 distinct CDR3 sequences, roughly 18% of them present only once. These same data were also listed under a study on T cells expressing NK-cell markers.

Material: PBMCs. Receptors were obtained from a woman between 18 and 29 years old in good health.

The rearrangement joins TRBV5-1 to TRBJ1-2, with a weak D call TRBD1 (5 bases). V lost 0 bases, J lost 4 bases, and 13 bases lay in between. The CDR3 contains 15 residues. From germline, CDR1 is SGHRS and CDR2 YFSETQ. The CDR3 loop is CASSLGVRESYGYTF. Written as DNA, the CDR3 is TGCGCCAGCAGCTTGGGGGTCAGGGAGAGCTATGGCTACACCTTC.

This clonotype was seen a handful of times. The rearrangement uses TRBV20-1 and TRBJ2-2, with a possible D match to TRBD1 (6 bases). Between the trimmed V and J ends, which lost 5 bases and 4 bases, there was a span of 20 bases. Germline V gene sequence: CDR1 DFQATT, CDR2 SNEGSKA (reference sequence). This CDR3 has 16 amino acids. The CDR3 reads CSAPGQASRGTGELFF. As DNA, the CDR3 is TGCAGTGCTCCTGGCCAGGCTAGCAGGGGCACCGGGGAGCTGTTTTTT.

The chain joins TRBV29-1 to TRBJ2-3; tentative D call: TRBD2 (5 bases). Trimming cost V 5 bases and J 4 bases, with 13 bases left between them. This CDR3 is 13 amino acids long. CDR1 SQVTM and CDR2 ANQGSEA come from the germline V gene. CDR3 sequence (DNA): TGCAGCGTTCACACGGGGAACGCAGATACGCAGTATTTT. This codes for CSVHTGNADTQYF.

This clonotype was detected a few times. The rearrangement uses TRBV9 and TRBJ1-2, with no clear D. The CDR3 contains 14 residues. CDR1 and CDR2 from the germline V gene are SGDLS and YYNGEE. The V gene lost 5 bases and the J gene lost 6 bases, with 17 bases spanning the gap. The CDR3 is CASSSKGREHGYTF. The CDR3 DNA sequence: TGTGCCAGCAGTTCAAAAGGGAGAGAACATGGCTACACCTTC.

This CDR3 reads CSAPRGAGELFF. In DNA form, the CDR3 reads TGCAGTGCTCCGAGGGGAGCCGGGGAGCTGTTTTTT. This chain links TRBV20-1 with TRBJ2-2; perhaps D is TRBD1 or TRBD2 (5 bases each). Germline-derived CDR1 and CDR2 are DFQATT and SNEGSKA (reference sequence). V was clipped by 5 bases and J by 6 bases, with 10 bases between them. This CDR3 region has 12 residues.

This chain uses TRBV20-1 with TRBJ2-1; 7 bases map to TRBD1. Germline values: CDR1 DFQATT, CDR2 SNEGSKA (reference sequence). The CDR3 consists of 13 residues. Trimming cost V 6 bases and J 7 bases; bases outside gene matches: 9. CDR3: CSATGLSGNEQFF. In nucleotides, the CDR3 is TGCAGTGCGACAGGGTTATCTGGGAATGAGCAGTTCTTC.

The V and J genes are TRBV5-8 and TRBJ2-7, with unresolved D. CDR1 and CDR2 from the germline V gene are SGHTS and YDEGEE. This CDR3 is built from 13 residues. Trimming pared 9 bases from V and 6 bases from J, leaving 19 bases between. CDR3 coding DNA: TGTGCCATGGGCCCTGGGCCTTCCCCCGAGCAGTACTTC. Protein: CAMGPGPSPEQYF.

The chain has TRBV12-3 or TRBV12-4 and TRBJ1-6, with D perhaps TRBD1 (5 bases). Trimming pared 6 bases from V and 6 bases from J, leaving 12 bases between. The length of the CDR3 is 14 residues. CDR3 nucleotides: TGTGCCAGCAGACTACCGGGGCCTAATTCACCCCTCCACTTT. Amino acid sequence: CASRLPGPNSPLHF.

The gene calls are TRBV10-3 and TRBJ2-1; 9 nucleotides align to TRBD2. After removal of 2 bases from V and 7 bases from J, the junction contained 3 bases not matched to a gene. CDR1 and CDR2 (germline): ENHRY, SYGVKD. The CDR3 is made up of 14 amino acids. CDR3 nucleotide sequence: TGTGCCATCAGTGAGGGTAGCGGGGGTAATGAGCAGTTCTTC. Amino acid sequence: CAISEGSGGNEQFF.

The CDR3 loop is CASSTQGNNEKLFF. CDR3 bases: TGTGCCAGCAGCACACAGGGCAATAATGAAAAACTGTTTTTT. The chain joins TRBV6-1 to TRBJ1-4; possibly TRBD1 for D (6 bases). V lost 6 bases, J lost 4 bases, and 12 bases lay in between. The CDR3 has 14 residues. Per germline, CDR1 MNHNS and CDR2 SASEGT.

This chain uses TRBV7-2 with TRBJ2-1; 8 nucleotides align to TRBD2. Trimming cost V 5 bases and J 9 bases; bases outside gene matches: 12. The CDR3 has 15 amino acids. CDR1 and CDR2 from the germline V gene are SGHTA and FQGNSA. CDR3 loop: CASSGIGTRSSEQFF. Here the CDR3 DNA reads TGTGCCAGCAGCGGGATAGGGACTAGGTCGAGTGAGCAGTTCTTC.

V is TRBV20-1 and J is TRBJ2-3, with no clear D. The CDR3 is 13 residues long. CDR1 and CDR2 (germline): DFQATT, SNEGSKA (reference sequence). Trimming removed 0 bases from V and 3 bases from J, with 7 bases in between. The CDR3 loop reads CSARDSQTDTQYF. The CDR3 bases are TGCAGTGCTAGAGATTCCCAAACAGATACGCAGTATTTT.

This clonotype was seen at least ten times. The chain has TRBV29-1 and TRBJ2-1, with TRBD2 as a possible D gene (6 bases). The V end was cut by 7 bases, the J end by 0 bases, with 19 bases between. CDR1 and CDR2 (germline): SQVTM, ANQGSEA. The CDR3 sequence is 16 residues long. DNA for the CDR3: TGCAGCGCAATAGGAGGGGCGGAAGCCTCCTACAATGAGCAGTTCTTC. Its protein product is CSAIGGAEASYNEQFF.

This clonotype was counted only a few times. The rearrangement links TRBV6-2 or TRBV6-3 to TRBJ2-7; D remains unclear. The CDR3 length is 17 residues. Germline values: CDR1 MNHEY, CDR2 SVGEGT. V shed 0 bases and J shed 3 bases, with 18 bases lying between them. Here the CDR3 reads CASSYSRPRANFYEQYF. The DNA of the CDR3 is TGTGCCAGCAGTTACTCCCGGCCTAGAGCAAATTTCTACGAGCAGTACTTC.

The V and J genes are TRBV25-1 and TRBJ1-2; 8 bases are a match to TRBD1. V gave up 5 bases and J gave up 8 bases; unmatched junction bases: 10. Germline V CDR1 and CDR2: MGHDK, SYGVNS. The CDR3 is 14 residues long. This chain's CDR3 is CASSLRTGYRGYTF. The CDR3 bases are TGTGCCAGCAGTCTAAGGACAGGGTATCGGGGCTACACCTTC.

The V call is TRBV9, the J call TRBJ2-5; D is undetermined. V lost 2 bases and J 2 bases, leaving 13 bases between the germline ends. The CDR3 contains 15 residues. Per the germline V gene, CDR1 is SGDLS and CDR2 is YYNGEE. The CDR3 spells CASSVGYNTQETQYF. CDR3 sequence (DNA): TGTGCCAGCAGCGTCGGCTATAACACGCAAGAGACCCAGTACTTC.

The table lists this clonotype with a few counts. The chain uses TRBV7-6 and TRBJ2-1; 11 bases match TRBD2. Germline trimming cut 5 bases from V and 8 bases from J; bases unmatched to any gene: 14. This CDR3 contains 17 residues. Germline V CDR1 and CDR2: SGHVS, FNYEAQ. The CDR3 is CASSPRSGLAGGYEQFF. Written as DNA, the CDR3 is TGTGCCAGCAGCCCCAGATCTGGGCTAGCGGGAGGCTATGAGCAGTTCTTC.

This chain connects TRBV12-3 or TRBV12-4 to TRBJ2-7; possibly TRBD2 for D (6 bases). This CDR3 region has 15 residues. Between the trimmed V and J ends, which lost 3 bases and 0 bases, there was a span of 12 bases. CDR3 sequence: CASSLPSDYSYEQYF. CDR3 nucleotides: TGTGCCAGCAGTTTGCCCTCGGACTACTCCTACGAGCAGTACTTC.

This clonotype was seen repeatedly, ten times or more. The CDR3 bases are TGTGCCAGCAGTTACGGCGGGGGGGAAGGTGAGCAGTTCTTC. Protein product: CASSYGGGEGEQFF. The gene calls are TRBV6-5 and TRBJ2-1, with 9 bases matching TRBD2. V gave up 2 bases and J gave up 9 bases; unmatched junction bases: 5. Germline V gives CDR1 MNHEY, CDR2 SVGAGI. This CDR3 is 14 amino acids long.

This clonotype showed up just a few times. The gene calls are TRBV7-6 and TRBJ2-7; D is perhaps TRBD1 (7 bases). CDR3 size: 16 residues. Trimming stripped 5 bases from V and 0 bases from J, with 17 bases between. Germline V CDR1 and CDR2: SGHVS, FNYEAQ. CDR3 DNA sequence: TGTGCCAGCAGCGACGCAGGGGGGAAGGCCTCCTACGAGCAGTACTTC. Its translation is CASSDAGGKASYEQYF. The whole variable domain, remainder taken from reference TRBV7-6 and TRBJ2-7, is GAGVSQSPRYKVTKRGQDVALRCDPISGHVSLYWYRQALGQGPEFLTYFNYEAQQDKSGLPNDRFSAERPEGSISTLTIQRTEQRDSAMYRCASSDAGGKASYEQYFGPGTRLTVT.

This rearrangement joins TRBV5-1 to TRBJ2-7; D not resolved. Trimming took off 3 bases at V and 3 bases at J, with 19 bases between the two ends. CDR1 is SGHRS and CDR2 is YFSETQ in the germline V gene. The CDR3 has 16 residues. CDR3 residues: CASSSAVLRKNYEQYF. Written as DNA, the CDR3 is TGCGCCAGCAGCTCCGCCGTCCTTAGAAAGAACTACGAGCAGTACTTC.

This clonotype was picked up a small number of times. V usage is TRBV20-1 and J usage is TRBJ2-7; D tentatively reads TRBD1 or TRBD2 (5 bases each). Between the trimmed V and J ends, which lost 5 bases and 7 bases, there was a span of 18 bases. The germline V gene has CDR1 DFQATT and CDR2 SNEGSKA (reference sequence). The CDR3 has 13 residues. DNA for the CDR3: TGCAGTGCTGGGACCAGCAGTATAGAGGAGCAGTACTTC. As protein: CSAGTSSIEEQYF.

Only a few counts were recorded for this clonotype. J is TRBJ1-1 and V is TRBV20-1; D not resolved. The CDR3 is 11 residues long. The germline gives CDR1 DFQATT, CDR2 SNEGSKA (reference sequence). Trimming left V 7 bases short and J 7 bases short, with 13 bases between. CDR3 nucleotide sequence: TGCAGTGTTACAAAACTTTATGAAGCTTTCTTT. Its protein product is CSVTKLYEAFF.

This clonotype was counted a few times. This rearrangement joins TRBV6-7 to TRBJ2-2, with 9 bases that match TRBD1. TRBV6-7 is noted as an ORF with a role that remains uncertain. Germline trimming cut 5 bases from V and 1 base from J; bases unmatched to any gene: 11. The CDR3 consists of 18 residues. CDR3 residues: CASSIRDRDWMNTGELFF. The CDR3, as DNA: TGTGCCAGCAGTATCCGGGACAGGGATTGGATGAACACCGGGGAGCTGTTTTTT.

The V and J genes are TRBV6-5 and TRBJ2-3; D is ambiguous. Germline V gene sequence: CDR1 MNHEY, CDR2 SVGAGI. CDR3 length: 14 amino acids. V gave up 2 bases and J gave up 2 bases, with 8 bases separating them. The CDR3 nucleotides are TGTGCCAGCAGTTACCAGACCTCCACAGATACGCAGTATTTT. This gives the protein CASSYQTSTDTQYF.

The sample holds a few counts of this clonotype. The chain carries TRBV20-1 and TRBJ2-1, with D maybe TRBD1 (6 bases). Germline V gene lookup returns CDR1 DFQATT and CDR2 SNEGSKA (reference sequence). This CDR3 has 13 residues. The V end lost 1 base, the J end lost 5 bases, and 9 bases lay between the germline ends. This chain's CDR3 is CSARGGQNNEQFF. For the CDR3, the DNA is TGCAGTGCTAGAGGGGGACAAAACAATGAGCAGTTCTTC.

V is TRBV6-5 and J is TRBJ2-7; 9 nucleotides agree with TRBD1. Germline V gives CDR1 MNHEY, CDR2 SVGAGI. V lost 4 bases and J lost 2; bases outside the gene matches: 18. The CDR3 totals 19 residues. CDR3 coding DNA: TGTGCCAGCAGTTGGGGGGGGACAGGGCCGAAGCGGGCAACCTACGAGCAGTACTTC. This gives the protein CASSWGGTGPKRATYEQYF.